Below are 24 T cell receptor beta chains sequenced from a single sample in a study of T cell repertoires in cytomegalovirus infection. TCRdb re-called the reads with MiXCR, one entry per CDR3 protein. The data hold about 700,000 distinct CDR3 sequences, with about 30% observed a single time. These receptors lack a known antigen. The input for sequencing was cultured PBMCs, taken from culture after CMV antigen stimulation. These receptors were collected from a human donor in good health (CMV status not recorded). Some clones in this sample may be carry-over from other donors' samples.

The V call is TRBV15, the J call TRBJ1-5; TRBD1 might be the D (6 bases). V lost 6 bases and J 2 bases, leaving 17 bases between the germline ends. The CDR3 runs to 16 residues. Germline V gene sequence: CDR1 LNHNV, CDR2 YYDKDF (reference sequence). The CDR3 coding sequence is TGTGCCACCAGGGATCTGGGGGCAGGGGGCAATCAGCCCCAGCATTTT. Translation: CATRDLGAGGNQPQHF.

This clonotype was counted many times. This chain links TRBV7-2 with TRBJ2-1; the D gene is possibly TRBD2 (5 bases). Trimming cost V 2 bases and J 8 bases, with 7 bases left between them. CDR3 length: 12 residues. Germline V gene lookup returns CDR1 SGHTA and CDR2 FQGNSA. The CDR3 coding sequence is TGTGCCAGCAGCTTACGAGGGTATGAGCAGTTCTTC. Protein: CASSLRGYEQFF. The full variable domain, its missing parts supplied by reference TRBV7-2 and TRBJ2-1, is GAGVSQSPSNKVTEKGKDVELRCDPISGHTALYWYRQSLGQGLEFLIYFQGNSAPDKSGLPSDRFSAERTGGSVSTLTIQRTQQEDSAVYLCASSLRGYEQFFGPGTRLTVL.

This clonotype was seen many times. The CDR3 protein is CASSLLRTGNRQPQHF. CDR3 DNA sequence: TGTGCCAGCAGCCTACTAAGGACAGGGAATCGCCAGCCCCAGCATTTT. The chain employs TRBV7-8 and TRBJ1-5, with 8 bases identical to TRBD1. Germline V CDR1 and CDR2: SGHVS, FQNEAQ. CDR3 length: 16 residues. The trim removed 5 bases at V and 7 bases at J, leaving 13 bases unmatched.

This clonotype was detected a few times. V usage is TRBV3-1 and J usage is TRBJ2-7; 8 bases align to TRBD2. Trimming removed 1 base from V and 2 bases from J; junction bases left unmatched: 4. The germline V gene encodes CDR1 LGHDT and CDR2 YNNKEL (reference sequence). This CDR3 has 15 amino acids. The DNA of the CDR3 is TGTGCCAGCAGCCAAGGTCCGGGGGGGACCTACGAGCAGTACTTC. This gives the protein CASSQGPGGTYEQYF.

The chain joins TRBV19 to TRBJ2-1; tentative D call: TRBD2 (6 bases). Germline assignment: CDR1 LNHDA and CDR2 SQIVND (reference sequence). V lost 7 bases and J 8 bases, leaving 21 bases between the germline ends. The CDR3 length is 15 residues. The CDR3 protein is CASTTTGTYGDEQFF. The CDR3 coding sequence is TGTGCCAGTACCACAACCGGGACTTATGGCGATGAGCAGTTCTTC.

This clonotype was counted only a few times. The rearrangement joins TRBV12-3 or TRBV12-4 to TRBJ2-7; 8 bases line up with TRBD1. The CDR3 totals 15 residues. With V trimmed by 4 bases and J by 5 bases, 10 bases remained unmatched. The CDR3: CASSSKTGVRDEQYF. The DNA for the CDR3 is TGTGCCAGCAGTTCAAAGACAGGGGTGAGGGACGAGCAGTACTTC.

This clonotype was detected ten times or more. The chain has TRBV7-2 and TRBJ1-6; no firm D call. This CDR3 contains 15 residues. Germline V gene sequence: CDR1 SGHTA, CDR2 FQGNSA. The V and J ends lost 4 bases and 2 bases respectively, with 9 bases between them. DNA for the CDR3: TGTGCCAGCAGCTCCGCCATTACCTATAATTCACCCCTCCACTTT. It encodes CASSSAITYNSPLHF.

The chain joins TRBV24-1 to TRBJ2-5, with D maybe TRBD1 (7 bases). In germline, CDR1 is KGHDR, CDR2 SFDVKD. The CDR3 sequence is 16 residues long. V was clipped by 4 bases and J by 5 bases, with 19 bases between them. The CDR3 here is CATSEPRQGGYETQYF. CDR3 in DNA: TGTGCCACCAGTGAACCTCGACAGGGAGGATACGAGACCCAGTACTTC.

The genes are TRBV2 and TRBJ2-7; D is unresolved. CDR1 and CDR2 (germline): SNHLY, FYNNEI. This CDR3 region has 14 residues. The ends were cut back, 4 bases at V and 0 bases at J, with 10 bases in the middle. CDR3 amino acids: CASSVGLNSYEQYF. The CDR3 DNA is TGTGCCAGCAGTGTAGGGCTTAACTCCTACGAGCAGTACTTC.

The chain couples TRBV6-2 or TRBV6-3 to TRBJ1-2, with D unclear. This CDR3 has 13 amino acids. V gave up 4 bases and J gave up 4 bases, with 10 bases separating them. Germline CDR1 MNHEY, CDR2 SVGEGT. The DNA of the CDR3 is TGTGCCAGCAGTTCTCGACATTCCTATGGCTACACCTTC. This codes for CASSSRHSYGYTF.

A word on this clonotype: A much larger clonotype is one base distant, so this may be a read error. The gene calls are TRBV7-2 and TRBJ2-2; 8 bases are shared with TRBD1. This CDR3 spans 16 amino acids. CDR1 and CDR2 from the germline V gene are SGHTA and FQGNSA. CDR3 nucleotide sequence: TGTGCCAGCGGCTTAGATGGGCCACAGGGGGCCGGGGAGCTGTTTTTT. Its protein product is CASGLDGPQGAGELFF.

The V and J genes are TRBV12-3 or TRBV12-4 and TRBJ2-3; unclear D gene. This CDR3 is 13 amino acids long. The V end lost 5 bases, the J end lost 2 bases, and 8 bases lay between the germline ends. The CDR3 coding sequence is TGTGCCAGCAGTCACCGGGCCACAGATACGCAGTATTTT. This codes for CASSHRATDTQYF.

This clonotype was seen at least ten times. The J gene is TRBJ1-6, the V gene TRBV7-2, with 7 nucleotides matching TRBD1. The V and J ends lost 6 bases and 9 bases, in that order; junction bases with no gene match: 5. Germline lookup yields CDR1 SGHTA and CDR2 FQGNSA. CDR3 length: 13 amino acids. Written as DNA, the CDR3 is TGTGCCAGCAGTTACGGGACAGTTTCACCCCTCCACTTT. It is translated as CASSYGTVSPLHF.

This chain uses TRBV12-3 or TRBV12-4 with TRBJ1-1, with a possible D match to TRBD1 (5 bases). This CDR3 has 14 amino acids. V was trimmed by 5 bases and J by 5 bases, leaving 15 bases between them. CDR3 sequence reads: CASSTPGENTEAFF. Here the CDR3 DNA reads TGTGCCAGCAGTACCCCGGGGGAGAATACTGAAGCTTTCTTT.

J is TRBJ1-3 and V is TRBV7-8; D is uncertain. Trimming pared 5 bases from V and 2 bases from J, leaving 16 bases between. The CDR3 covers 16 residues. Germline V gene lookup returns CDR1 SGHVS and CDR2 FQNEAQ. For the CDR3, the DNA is TGTGCCAGCAGCCGGCATGCGGGCGCAGCTGGAAACACCATATATTTT. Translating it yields CASSRHAGAAGNTIYF.

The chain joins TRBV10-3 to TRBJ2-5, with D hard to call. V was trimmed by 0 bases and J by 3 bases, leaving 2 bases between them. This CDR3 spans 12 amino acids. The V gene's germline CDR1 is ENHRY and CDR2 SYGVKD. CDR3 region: CAISESKETQYF. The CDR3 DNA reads TGTGCCATCAGTGAGTCGAAAGAGACCCAGTACTTC.

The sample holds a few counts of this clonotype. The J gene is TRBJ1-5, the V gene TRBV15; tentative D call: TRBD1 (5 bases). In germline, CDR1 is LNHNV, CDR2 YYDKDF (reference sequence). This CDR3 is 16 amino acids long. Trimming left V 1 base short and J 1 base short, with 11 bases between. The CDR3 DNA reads TGTGCCACCAGCAGAGCAGGGTTTCTGAGCAATCAGCCCCAGCATTTT. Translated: CATSRAGFLSNQPQHF.

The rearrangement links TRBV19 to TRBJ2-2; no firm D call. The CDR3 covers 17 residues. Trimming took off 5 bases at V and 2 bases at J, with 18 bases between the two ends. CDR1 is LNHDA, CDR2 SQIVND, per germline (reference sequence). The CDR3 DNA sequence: TGTGCCAGTAGTGTCTCGGGTTGGGGTCGAAACACCGGGGAGCTGTTTTTT. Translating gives CASSVSGWGRNTGELFF.

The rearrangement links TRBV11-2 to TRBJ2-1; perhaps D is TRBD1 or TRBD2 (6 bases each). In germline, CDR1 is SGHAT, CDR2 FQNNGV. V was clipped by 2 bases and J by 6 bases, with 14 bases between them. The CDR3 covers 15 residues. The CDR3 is CASSLRGTPGNEQFF. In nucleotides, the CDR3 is TGTGCCAGCAGCTTAAGGGGGACTCCAGGCAATGAGCAGTTCTTC.

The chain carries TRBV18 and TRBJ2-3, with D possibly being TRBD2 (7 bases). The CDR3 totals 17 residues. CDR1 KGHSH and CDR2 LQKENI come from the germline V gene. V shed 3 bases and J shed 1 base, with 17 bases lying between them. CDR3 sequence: CASSPRRGGGGTDTQYF. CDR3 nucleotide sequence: TGTGCCAGCTCACCCCGAAGGGGGGGCGGGGGCACAGATACGCAGTATTTT.

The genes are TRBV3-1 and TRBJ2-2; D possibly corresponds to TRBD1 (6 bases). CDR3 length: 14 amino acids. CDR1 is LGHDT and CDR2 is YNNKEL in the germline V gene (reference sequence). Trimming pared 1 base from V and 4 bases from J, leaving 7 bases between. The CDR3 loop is CASSQADSTGELFF. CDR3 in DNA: TGTGCCAGCAGCCAAGCGGACAGCACCGGGGAGCTGTTTTTT.

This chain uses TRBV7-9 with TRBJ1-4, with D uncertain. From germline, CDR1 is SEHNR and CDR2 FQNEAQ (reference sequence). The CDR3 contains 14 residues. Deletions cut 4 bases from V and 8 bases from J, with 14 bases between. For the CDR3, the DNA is TGTGCCAGCAGCTCGGACCGCCGGCGAGAAAAACTGTTTTTT. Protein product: CASSSDRRREKLFF.

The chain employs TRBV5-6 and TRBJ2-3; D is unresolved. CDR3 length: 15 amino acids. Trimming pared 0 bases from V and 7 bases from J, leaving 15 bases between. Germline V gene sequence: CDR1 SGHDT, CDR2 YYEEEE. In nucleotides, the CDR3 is TGTGCCAGCAGCTTGGGGCCGCTTCCATCGAATACGCAGTATTTT. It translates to CASSLGPLPSNTQYF.

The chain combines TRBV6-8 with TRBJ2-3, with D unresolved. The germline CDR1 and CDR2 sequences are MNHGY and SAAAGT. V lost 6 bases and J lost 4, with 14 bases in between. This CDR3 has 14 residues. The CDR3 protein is CASRVKYSSDTQYF. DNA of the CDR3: TGTGCCAGCAGAGTGAAGTACTCGTCAGATACGCAGTATTTT.